This note documents a single T cell receptor beta chain sequence. The data are from a study of control samples from healthy donors and cancer patients. In germline, CDR1 is SNHLY, CDR2 FYNNEI. Trimming removed 8 bases from V and 8 bases from J, with 16 bases in between. The CDR3 totals 14 residues. TCRdb's copy holds only in-frame clones and misses some; the assay was immunoSEQ multiplex PCR. Of about 48,000 clones listed, 93% are singletons. The source material was PBMCs. The clonotype originates from a woman aged 45 to 65 with head and neck cancer. This chain links TRBV2 with TRBJ1-6; tentatively, D is TRBD1 (6 bases). This CDR3 is CASGARGTHSPLHF. In DNA, the CDR3 is TGTGCCAGCGGGGCTAGGGGGACGCATTCACCCCTCCACTTT.